This T cell receptor beta chain stems from a study of blood T cells in healthy people across ages (dated by TCRdb to about 2015). Regarding the complete study: Template switching captured roughly one uniquely barcoded TCR beta cDNA molecule per two T cells in model experiments. The study measured age-related changes in TCR beta repertoire diversity using deep sequencing normalized with unique cDNA molecular identifiers. Four age groups were formed from the donors: young (average 16 years), middle-aged (approximately 42), aged (roughly 59) and long-lived (more than 75). To avoid experimental bias, donors of different ages were spread randomly across the sequencing lanes. Two additional independent replicas of 1 million unique cDNA reads from the same blood draw were analyzed for two donors (one aged 18 to 30 and one aged 80 or older).

Findings and caveats that apply to the study as a whole: Observed TCR beta diversity correlated strongly with the percentage of naive T cells measured by flow cytometry. As age increased, observed TCR beta diversity per million T cells dropped in a roughly linear way, and a significant reduction was already evident by age 40. Because profiling used bulk unsorted PBMCs, naive and antigen-experienced compartments could not be compared conclusively. Compared with the aged group, the long-lived group had more naive CD4+ T cells, fewer expanded clones and increased TCR diversity, suggesting age selection. Because the CMV infection status of the donors was unknown, age-related changes in expanded clonotypes may potentially have been confounded. Estimates of total diversity based on one million sequenced T cells were considered lower bounds and underestimates.

A distance of 16 bases separates the germline ends of V and J, which lose 4 bases and 1 base respectively. The CDR3 holds 16 amino acids from the cysteine to the phenylalanine. The kept DNA is CDR3 alone, 48 bases in frame from the first base. The germline V gene supplies CDR1 KGHDR and CDR2 SFDVKD. Library prep was done by 5' RACE. Sequencing instrument: Illumina HiSeq 2500. A second PCR of roughly 7 to 12 cycles was run with a J-beta primer mix and a sample-barcoded 5' primer. Each TCR beta cDNA molecule received a unique molecular identifier from a template-switch 5' adaptor carrying 12 random nucleotides. Each sample yielded at least 2.5 million CDR3-containing paired-end reads. The Mint cDNA synthesis kit, primed by a TRBC-specific oligonucleotide, was used to synthesize first-strand cDNA from all RNA. All cDNA was treated with uracil-DNA glycosylase and then went through a first 18-cycle PCR with the universal primers M1SS and BC2_uni_R. The authors processed their data as follows. Each sample was normalized by randomly selecting 1 million high-quality reads, each carrying a distinct molecular identifier. Reads with shared molecular identifiers were discarded instead of being binned into consensus sequences. MiTCR, set to a Q25 quality threshold and the strictest error-elimination algorithm, was used for CDR3 identification, clonotype clustering and error correction. Lower-bound total TCR beta diversity was estimated with a nonparametric unseen species model using Euler transformation. In TCRdb, the public reads were trimmed at Q25 with fastp and aligned with MiXCR, with productive beta chains retained. Identical CDR3 protein sequences are pooled into one entry, listed with their most common genes and DNA. These V and J calls originate from TCRdb's pipeline instead of the authors' own analysis. Across this sample there are approximately 1,000,000 distinct CDR3 sequences, with 35% to 55% seen only once. In total, the top ten clones hold over 15% of the sample.

Donors were a few dozen systemically healthy Caucasian individuals from Russia aged 6 to 90 years. Each donor gave 9.5 to 10 milliliters of peripheral blood, drawn into EDTA-treated Vacutainer tubes. PBMCs were isolated by Ficoll-Paque density-gradient centrifugation, with at least 6 million obtained per sample. Total RNA was extracted from PBMCs with Trizol reagent, with at least 5 micrograms obtained per sample. The percentages of naive CD45RAhigh/CD27high T cells were determined by flow cytometry on a PBMC aliquot from every donor. On this clonotype itself: The antigen it binds to is not known. Nothing much larger sits one base from this clone, and base qualities are not available.

The specimen sequenced was blood. The receptor was derived from an older woman in good health. The rearrangement joined TRBV24-1 to TRBJ2-7; TRBD1 is a possible D gene, resting on 5 matching bases. The nucleotides read TGTGCCACCAGTGAGTCAGAACAGGCAGATTCCTACGAGCAGTACTTC. It translates to CATSESEQADSYEQYF.